This T cell receptor (beta chain) was captured in a study of PD-1 blockade in classical Hodgkin lymphoma. Overall study findings and caveats: Repertoire difference causes, possibly disease activity or prior therapy, remain undefined. Healthy donors were reported to have higher baseline TCR diversity than newly diagnosed patients. CD4+ TCR diversity rose significantly by C4D1, and CD8+ TCR diversity did not.

This CDR3 has 13 amino acids. Trimming pared 6 bases from V and 6 bases from J, leaving 15 bases between. CDR1 and CDR2 from the germline V gene are MNHEY and SVGAGI. Each of the patients experienced relapse following autologous stem cell transplantation, and their brentuximab vedotin exposure differed. Best outcomes ranged across complete response, partial response and progressive disease. Points on this clone: The antigen is not known.

Method: immunoSEQ multiplex PCR; TCRdb's copy keeps in-frame clones and lacks some. The sample consists of 35,000 to 50,000 clones, over 70% of them appearing once. The sequence derives from a human donor with classical Hodgkin lymphoma. The rearrangement links TRBV6-5 to TRBJ2-7; perhaps TRBD1 as D (6 bases). The sample here was peripheral blood mononuclear cells (PBMCs), taken at baseline. The CDR3 region is CASRLKGVSEQYF. In DNA form, the CDR3 reads TGTGCCAGCAGGCTAAAGGGGGTGAGCGAGCAGTACTTC.